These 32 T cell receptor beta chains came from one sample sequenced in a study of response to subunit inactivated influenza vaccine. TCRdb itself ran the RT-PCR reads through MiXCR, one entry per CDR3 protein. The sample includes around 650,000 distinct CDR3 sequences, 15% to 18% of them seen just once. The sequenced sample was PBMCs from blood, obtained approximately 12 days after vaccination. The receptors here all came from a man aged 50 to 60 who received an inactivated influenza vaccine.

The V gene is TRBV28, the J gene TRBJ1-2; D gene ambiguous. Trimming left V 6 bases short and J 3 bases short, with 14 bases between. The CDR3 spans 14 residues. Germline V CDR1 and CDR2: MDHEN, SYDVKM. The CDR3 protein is CASSLVLKDYGYTF. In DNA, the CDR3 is TGTGCCAGCAGCTTGGTCCTTAAAGACTATGGCTACACCTTC.

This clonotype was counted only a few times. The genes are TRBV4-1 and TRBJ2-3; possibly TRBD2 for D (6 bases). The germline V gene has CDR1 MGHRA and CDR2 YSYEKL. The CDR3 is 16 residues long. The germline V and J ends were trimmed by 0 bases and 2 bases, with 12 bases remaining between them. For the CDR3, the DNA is TGCGCCAGCAGCCAAGATTGGGGCGGGGTCACAGATACGCAGTATTTT. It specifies CASSQDWGGVTDTQYF.

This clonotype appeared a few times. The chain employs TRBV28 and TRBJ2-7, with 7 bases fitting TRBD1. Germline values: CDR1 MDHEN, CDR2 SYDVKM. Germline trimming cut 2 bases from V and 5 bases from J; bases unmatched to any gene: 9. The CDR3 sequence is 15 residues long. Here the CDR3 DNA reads TGTGCCAGCAGTTTACCGGGGACAGCAGCCAACGAGCAGTACTTC. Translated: CASSLPGTAANEQYF.

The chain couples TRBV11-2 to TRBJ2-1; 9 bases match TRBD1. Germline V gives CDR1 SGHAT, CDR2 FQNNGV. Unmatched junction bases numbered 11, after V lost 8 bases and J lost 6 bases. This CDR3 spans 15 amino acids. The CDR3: CASGIGQGRSNEQFF. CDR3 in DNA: TGTGCCAGCGGAATCGGACAGGGGCGATCCAATGAGCAGTTCTTC.

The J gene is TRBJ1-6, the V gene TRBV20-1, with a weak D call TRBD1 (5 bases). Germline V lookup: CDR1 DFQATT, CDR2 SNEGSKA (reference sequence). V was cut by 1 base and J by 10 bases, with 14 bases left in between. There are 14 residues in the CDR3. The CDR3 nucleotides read TGCAGTGCTAGAGGGGTATTGGGGGAATCACCCCTCCACTTT. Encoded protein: CSARGVLGESPLHF.

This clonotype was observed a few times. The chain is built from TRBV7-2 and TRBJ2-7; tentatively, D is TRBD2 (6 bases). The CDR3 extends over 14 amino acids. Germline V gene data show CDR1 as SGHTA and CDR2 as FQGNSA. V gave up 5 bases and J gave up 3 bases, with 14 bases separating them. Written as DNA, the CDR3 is TGTGCCAGCAGCCTTATTCCCGGGGGCTACGAGCAGTACTTC. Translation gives CASSLIPGGYEQYF.

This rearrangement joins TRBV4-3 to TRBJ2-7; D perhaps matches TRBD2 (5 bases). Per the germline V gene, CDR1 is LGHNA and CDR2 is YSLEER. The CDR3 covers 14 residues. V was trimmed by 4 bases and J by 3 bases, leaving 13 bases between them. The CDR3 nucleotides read TGCGCCAGCAGCCCGGAGGTAGGTGGCTACGAGCAGTACTTC. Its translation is CASSPEVGGYEQYF.

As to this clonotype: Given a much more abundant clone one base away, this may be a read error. CDR3 bases: TGTGCCAGCAGCCAGGGACAGAACAATGAGCAGTTCTTC. Its protein is CASSQGQNNEQFF. The chain carries TRBV7-3 and TRBJ2-1; 7 bases align to TRBD1. The CDR3 loop spans 13 amino acids. Germline CDR1 is SGHTA and CDR2 is FQGTGA. V gave up 5 bases and J gave up 5 bases; unmatched junction bases: 3.

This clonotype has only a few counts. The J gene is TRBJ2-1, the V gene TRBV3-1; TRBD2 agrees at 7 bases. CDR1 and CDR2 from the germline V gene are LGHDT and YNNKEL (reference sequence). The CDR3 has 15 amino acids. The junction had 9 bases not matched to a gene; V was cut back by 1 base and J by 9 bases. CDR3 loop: CASSQGTRGVLEQFF. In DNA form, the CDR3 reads TGTGCCAGCAGCCAAGGGACTAGAGGTGTTCTTGAGCAGTTCTTC.

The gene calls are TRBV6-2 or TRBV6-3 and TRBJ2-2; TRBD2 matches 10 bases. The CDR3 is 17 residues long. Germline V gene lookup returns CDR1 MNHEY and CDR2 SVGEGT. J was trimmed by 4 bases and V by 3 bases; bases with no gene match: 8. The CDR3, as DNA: TGTGCCAGCAGTTATGGAGGACTAGCGGCTATCACCGGGGAGCTGTTTTTT. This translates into CASSYGGLAAITGELFF.

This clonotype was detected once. As DNA, the CDR3 is TGTGCCAGCAGCTTAACAGGCTCGGGCTATGGCTACACCTTC. Amino acid sequence: CASSLTGSGYGYTF. The gene calls are TRBV7-2 and TRBJ1-2, with D perhaps TRBD1 (5 bases). Trimming left V 2 bases short and J 4 bases short, with 11 bases between. The CDR3 loop spans 14 amino acids. CDR1 and CDR2 (germline): SGHTA, FQGNSA.

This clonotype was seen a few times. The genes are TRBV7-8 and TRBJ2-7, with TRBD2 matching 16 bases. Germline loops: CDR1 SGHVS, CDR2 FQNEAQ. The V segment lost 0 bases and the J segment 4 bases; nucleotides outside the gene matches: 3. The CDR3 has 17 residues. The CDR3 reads CASSLAMGLAGGYEQYF. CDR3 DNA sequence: TGTGCCAGCAGCTTAGCGATGGGACTAGCGGGAGGGTACGAGCAGTACTTC.

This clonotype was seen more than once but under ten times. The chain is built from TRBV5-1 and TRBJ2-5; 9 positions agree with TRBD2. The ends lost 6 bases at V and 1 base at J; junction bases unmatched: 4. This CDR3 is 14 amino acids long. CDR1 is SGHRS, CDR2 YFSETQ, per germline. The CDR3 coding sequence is TGCGCCAGCACAGAGACTAGCGGCCAAGAGACCCAGTACTTC. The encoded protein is CASTETSGQETQYF.

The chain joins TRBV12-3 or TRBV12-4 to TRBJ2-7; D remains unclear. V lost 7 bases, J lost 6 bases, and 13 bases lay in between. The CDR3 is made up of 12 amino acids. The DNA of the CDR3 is TGTGCCAGCACCACCTTAGGTGGCGAGCAGTACTTC. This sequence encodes CASTTLGGEQYF.

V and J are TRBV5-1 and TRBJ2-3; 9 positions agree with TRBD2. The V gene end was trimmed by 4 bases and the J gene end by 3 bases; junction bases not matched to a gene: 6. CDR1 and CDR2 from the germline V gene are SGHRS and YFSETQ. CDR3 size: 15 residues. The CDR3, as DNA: TGCGCCAGCAGCCCCCGGACTAGCGAGACAGATACGCAGTATTTT. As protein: CASSPRTSETDTQYF.

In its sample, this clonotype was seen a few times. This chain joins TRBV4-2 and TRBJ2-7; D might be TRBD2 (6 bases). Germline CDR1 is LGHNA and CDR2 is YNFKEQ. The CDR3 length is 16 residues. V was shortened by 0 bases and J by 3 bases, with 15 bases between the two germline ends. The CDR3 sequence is CASSQDAATRGYEQYF. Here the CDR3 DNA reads TGTGCCAGCAGCCAAGACGCGGCGACTAGGGGCTACGAGCAGTACTTC.

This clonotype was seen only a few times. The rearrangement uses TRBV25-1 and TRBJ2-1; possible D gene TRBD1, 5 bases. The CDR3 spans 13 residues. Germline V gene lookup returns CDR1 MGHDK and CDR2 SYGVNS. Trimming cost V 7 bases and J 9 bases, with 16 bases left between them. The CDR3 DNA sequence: TGTGCCAGCACCAAACAGGTTAGGGGTGAGCAGTTCTTC. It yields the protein CASTKQVRGEQFF.

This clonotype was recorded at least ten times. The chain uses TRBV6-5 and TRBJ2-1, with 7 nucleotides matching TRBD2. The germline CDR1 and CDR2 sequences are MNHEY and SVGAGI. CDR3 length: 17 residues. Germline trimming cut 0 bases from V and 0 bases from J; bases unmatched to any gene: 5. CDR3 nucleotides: TGTGCCAGCAGTTACTCCGGCGGGGGAAGCTCCTACAATGAGCAGTTCTTC. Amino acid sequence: CASSYSGGGSSYNEQFF.

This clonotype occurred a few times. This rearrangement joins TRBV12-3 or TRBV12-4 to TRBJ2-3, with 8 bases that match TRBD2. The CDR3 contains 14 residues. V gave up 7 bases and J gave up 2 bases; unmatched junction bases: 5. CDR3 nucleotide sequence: TGTGCCAGCACCATTAGCGGGAACACAGATACGCAGTATTTT. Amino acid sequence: CASTISGNTDTQYF.

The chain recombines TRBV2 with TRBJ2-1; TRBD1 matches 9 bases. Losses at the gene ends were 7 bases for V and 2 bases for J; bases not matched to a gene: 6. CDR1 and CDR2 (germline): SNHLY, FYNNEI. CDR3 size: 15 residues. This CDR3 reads CASTPDRGPYNEQFF. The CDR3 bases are TGTGCCAGCACTCCGGACAGGGGCCCCTACAATGAGCAGTTCTTC.

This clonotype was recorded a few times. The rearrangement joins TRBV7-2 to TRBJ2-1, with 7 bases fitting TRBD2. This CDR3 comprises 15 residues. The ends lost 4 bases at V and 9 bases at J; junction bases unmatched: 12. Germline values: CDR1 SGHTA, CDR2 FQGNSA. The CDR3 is CASSSRDYPLGEQFF. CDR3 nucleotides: TGTGCCAGCAGCTCCCGGGACTACCCCCTAGGTGAGCAGTTCTTC.

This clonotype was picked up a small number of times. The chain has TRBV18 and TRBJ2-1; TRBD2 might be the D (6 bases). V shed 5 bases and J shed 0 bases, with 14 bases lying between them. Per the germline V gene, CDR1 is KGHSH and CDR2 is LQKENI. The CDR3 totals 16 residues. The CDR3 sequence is CASSAMVGGSYNEQFF. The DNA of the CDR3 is TGTGCCAGCTCAGCGATGGTCGGGGGCTCCTACAATGAGCAGTTCTTC.

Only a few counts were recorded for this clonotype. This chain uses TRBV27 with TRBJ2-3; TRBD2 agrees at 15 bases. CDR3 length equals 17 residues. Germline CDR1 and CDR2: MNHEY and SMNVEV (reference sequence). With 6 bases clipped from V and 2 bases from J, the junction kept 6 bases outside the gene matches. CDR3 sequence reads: CASSPGLAGGFTDTQYF. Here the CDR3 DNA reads TGTGCCAGCAGCCCCGGACTAGCGGGAGGGTTCACAGATACGCAGTATTTT.

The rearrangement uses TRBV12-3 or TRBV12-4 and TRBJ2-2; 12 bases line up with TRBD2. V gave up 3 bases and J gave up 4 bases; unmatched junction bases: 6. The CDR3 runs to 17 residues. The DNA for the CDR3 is TGTGCCAGCAGTTTGGAGACTAGCGGGGGTGTCACCGGGGAGCTGTTTTTT. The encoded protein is CASSLETSGGVTGELFF.

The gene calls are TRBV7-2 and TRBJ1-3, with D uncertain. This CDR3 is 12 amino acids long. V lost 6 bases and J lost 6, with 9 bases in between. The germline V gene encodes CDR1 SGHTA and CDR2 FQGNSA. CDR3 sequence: CASSNWENTIYF. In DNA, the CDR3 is TGTGCCAGCAGTAATTGGGAAAACACCATATATTTT.

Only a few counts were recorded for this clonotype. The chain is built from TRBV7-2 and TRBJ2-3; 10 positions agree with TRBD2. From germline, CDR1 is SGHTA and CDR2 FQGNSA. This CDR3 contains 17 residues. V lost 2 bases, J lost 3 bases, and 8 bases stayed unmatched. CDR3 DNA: TGTGCCAGCAGCTTACGATTAGCGGGAGGTCGGACAGATACGCAGTATTTT. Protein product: CASSLRLAGGRTDTQYF.

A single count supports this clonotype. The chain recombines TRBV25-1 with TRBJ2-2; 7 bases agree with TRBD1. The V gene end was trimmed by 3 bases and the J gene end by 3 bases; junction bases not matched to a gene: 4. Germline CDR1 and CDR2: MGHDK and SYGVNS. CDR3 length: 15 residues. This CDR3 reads CASSEGQGDTGELFF. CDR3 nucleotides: TGTGCCAGCAGTGAGGGGCAGGGGGACACCGGGGAGCTGTTTTTT. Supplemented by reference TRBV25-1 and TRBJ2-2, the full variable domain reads EADIYQTPRYLVIGTGKKITLECSQTMGHDKMYWYQQDPGMELHLIHYSYGVNSTEKGDLSSESTVSRIRTEHFPLTLESARPSHTSQYLCASSEGQGDTGELFFGEGSRLTVL.

CDR3 nucleotides: TGTGCCAGCAGTTACTCGATGGAGGCGCAGAACACTGAAGCTTTCTTT. It specifies CASSYSMEAQNTEAFF. The chain has TRBV6-5 and TRBJ1-1; D gene uncertain. The germline CDR1 and CDR2 sequences are MNHEY and SVGAGI. The length of the CDR3 is 16 residues. V was cut by 0 bases and J by 1 base, with 12 bases left in between.

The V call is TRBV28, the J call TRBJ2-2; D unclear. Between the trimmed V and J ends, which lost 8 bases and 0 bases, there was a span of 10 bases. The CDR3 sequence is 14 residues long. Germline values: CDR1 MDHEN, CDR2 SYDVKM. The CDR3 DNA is TGTGCCAGCTTGGGTCGTGCGAACACCGGGGAGCTGTTTTTT. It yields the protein CASLGRANTGELFF.

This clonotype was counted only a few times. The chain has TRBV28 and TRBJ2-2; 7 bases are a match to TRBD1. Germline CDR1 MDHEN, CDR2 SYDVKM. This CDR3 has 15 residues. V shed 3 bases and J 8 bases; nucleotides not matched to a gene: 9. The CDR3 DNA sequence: TGTGCCAGCAGTTTCGGGGACAGCGCAGTAGGGGAGCTGTTTTTT. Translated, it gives CASSFGDSAVGELFF.

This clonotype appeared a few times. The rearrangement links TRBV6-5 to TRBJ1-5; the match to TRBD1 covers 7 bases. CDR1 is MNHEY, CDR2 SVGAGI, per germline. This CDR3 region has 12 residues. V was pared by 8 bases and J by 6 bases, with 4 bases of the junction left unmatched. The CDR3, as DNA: TGTGCCAGCCGGACAGGTCGTCAGCCCCAGCATTTT. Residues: CASRTGRQPQHF.

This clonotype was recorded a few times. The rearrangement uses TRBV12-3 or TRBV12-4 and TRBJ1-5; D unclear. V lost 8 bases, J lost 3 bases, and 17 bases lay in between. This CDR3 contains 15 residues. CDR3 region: CASQVGVSFNQPQHF. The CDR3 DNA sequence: TGTGCCAGCCAGGTTGGGGTTAGCTTCAATCAGCCCCAGCATTTT.